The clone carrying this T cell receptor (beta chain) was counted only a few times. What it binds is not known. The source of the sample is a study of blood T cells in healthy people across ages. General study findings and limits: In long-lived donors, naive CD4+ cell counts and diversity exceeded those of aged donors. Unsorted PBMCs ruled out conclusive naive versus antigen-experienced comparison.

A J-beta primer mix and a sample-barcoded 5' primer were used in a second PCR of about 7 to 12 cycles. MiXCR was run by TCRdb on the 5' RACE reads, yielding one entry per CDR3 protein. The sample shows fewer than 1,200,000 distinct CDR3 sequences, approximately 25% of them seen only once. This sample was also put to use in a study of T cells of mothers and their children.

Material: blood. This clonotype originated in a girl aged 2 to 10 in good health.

CDR3 region: CASSTGGAGQETQYF. In DNA, the CDR3 is TGTGCCAGCAGCACCGGGGGGGCAGGCCAAGAGACCCAGTACTTC. The V and J genes are TRBV7-9 and TRBJ2-5; 8 bases align to TRBD2. Germline V gives CDR1 SEHNR, CDR2 FQNEAQ (reference sequence). With V trimmed by 5 bases and J by 1 base, 6 bases remained unmatched. CDR3 length: 15 residues.